In this sample, the clone carrying this T cell receptor (beta chain) turned up a few times. Its antigen is unknown. MiXCR, applied by TCRdb to the 5' RACE reads, yields one record per CDR3 protein. Among almost 600,000 distinct CDR3 sequences listed, about 13% were seen once. These data are taken from a study of T cells after yellow fever vaccination. Broader study findings: Abundant bulk-derived clonotypes could contaminate FACS-sorted repertoires. Secondary responses were weaker yet peaked faster, day 5 versus 15. Most clones from primary vaccination were detected again post-booster (roughly 96% CD4, 88% CD8). Clonotypes shared by both compartments, CD4 and CD8, made up a small share.

Germline CDR1 SGHRS, CDR2 YFSETQ. Trimming removed 1 base from V and 1 base from J; junction bases left unmatched: 6. CDR3 length equals 16 residues. The chain recombines TRBV5-1 with TRBJ1-1, with 8 bases that match TRBD1. This specimen consisted of PBMCs, obtained on the day of the yellow fever booster vaccination. This clonotype was sampled from a young man who received the YFV17D yellow fever vaccine. As DNA, the CDR3 is TGCGCCAGCAGCTTGTCCGGGACAGGTTCGAACACTGAAGCTTTCTTT. Amino acid sequence: CASSLSGTGSNTEAFF.